These 16 T cell receptor beta chains came from one sample sequenced in a study of CD8 T cells in Susac syndrome. Reverse transcription of about 0.5 to 1 ug RNA was carried out with random hexamers. TCRdb recomputed calls from the immunoSEQ multiplex PCR reads with MiXCR, one row per CDR3 protein. The sample yields more than 150,000 distinct CDR3 sequences, 95% seen once. Sequenced material: CD8+ T cells from PBMCs. Source of these receptors: a human donor with Susac syndrome.

The rearrangement links TRBV19 to TRBJ2-5; perhaps TRBD2 as D (6 bases). Germline V gene lookup returns CDR1 LNHDA and CDR2 SQIVND (reference sequence). The CDR3 extends over 14 amino acids. Trimming removed 5 bases from V and 1 base from J, with 11 bases in between. As DNA, the CDR3 is TGTGCCAGTAGTTCTAGCGCCATCCAAGAGACCCAGTACTTC. This sequence encodes CASSSSAIQETQYF. Full variable domain (rest looked up from reference TRBV19 and TRBJ2-5): DGGITQSPKYLFRKEGQNVTLSCEQNLNHDAMYWYRQDPGQGLRLIYYSQIVNDFQKGDIAEGYSVSREKKESFPLTVTSAQKNPTAFYLCASSSSAIQETQYFGPGTRLLVL.

The gene calls are TRBV27 and TRBJ2-1; 9 positions match TRBD1. This CDR3 has 15 residues. Looked up from germline, CDR1 is MNHEY and CDR2 is SMNVEV (reference sequence). Trimming at V came to 10 bases and at J to 0 bases, leaving 7 bases not matched to a gene. CDR3 protein: CATWTGVGSYNEQFF. The DNA of the CDR3 is TGTGCCACCTGGACAGGGGTTGGCTCCTACAATGAGCAGTTCTTC.

This chain joins TRBV5-6 and TRBJ2-7; TRBD1 or TRBD2 may be the D gene (5 bases each). The CDR3 extends over 15 amino acids. The V and J ends lost 1 base and 5 bases respectively, with 16 bases between them. The germline CDR1 and CDR2 sequences are SGHDT and YYEEEE. DNA for the CDR3: TGTGCCAGCAGCTTGATCACAACAGGAGGCAACGAGCAGTACTTC. Translating it yields CASSLITTGGNEQYF.

The rearrangement joins TRBV6-1 to TRBJ2-3; TRBD2 agrees at 12 bases. Germline-derived CDR1 and CDR2 are MNHNS and SASEGT. The length of the CDR3 is 16 residues. Losses at the gene ends were 10 bases for V and 3 bases for J; bases not matched to a gene: 11. For the CDR3, the DNA is TGTGCCACCCTAGGGCTAGCGGGGGGGCAAACAGATACGCAGTATTTT. This encodes CATLGLAGGQTDTQYF.

This sequence joins TRBV4-2 and TRBJ2-1; D may be TRBD1 or TRBD2 (5 bases each). The CDR3 length is 16 residues. V lost 1 base and J lost 4, with 14 bases in between. Per germline, CDR1 LGHNA and CDR2 YNFKEQ. The CDR3 spells CASSQARDQLYNEQFF. CDR3 nucleotides: TGTGCCAGCAGCCAAGCCCGGGACCAATTGTACAATGAGCAGTTCTTC.

DNA of the CDR3: TGCGCCAGCAGCCAAGTACGAGACAGGGACTCTCTAGCCAAAAACATTCAGTACTTC. Translated, it gives CASSQVRDRDSLAKNIQYF. V gene TRBV4-1 combines with J gene TRBJ2-4; D is possibly TRBD1 (7 bases). Germline CDR1 and CDR2: MGHRA and YSYEKL. Deletions cut 1 base from V and 0 bases from J, with 19 bases between. The CDR3 is 19 residues long.

The chain has TRBV4-2 and TRBJ2-1; the D is unclear. Germline CDR1 LGHNA, CDR2 YNFKEQ. This CDR3 comprises 14 residues. Between the trimmed V and J ends, which lost 0 bases and 10 bases, there was a span of 13 bases. CDR3 bases: TGTGCCAGCAGCCAAGAGAGTAGGTCCTTCGAGCAGTTCTTC. Protein product: CASSQESRSFEQFF.

The chain uses TRBV3-1 and TRBJ1-2; no reliable D call. Germline lookup yields CDR1 LGHDT and CDR2 YNNKEL (reference sequence). CDR3 size: 13 residues. Trimming pared 0 bases from V and 8 bases from J, leaving 10 bases between. The CDR3 DNA reads as TGTGCCAGCAGCCAAGATCCCGCTTTCGGCTACACCTTC. It is translated as CASSQDPAFGYTF.

The chain joins TRBV5-1 to TRBJ2-5; D is unclear. Germline assignment: CDR1 SGHRS and CDR2 YFSETQ. The CDR3 totals 11 residues. Trimming removed 4 bases at V and 3 bases at J, with 4 bases between. This chain's CDR3 is CASSDKETQYF. The DNA of the CDR3 is TGCGCCAGCAGCGATAAAGAGACCCAGTACTTC.

The chain links TRBV11-2 to TRBJ1-1, with TRBD1 matching 11 bases. CDR1 SGHAT and CDR2 FQNNGV come from the germline V gene. This CDR3 is 16 amino acids long. V shed 3 bases, J shed 1 base, and the junction held 4 bases outside the gene matches. CDR3 in DNA: TGTGCCAGCAGCTTCGGGACAGGGGGACGGAACACTGAAGCTTTCTTT. Residues: CASSFGTGGRNTEAFF.

The rearrangement uses TRBV4-1 and TRBJ2-5, with D possibly called TRBD1 or TRBD2 (5 bases each). The CDR3 has 16 amino acids. Germline-derived CDR1 and CDR2 are MGHRA and YSYEKL. The V end was cut by 0 bases, the J end by 5 bases, with 16 bases between. The CDR3 region has the DNA TGCGCCAGCAGCCAAGATCGGGGCTATTCGGCGGAGACCCAGTACTTC. Translation gives CASSQDRGYSAETQYF.

The genes are TRBV28 and TRBJ2-1; the match to TRBD2 covers 7 bases. Unmatched junction bases numbered 8, after V lost 2 bases and J lost 7 bases. The CDR3 extends over 15 amino acids. CDR1 and CDR2 (germline): MDHEN, SYDVKM. This chain's CDR3 is CASSLAGENRNEQFF. The CDR3 DNA is TGTGCCAGCAGTTTAGCGGGAGAAAATCGGAATGAGCAGTTCTTC.

The J gene is TRBJ2-1, the V gene TRBV6-1; 9 bases agree with TRBD2. Looked up from germline, CDR1 is MNHNS and CDR2 is SASEGT. This CDR3 is built from 16 residues. J gave up 2 bases and V 7 bases, and 9 bases lay outside the gene matches. For the CDR3, the DNA is TGTGCCAGCACTAACCCTAGCGGGGACGCCTACAATGAGCAGTTCTTC. This sequence encodes CASTNPSGDAYNEQFF.

V is TRBV28 and J is TRBJ2-7; D is perhaps TRBD2 (6 bases). V lost 4 bases to trimming and J lost 4 bases, with 11 bases between them. Per the germline V gene, CDR1 is MDHEN and CDR2 is SYDVKM. There are 13 residues in the CDR3. CDR3 in amino acids: CASSSGLNYEQYF. The CDR3 DNA sequence: TGTGCCAGCAGTTCGGGACTGAATTACGAGCAGTACTTC.

This clonotype was seen a single time. The chain carries TRBV12-3 or TRBV12-4 and TRBJ2-2; either TRBD1 or TRBD2 may supply D (5 bases each). Trimming stripped 4 bases from V and 6 bases from J, with 18 bases between. CDR3 length equals 16 residues. The CDR3 here is CASSSQEAGFAGELFF. CDR3 in DNA: TGTGCCAGCAGTTCACAGGAGGCCGGTTTCGCCGGGGAGCTGTTTTTT.

This chain connects TRBV4-2 to TRBJ2-5, with a tentative D call TRBD2 (7 bases). This CDR3 is 16 amino acids long. CDR1 is LGHNA and CDR2 is YNFKEQ in the germline V gene. V lost 4 bases to trimming and J lost 5 bases, with 20 bases between them. The CDR3, as DNA: TGTGCCAGCAGCCCCGAGGGGGGGGGAATGGGGGAGACCCAGTACTTC. It is translated as CASSPEGGGMGETQYF.